This T cell receptor (beta chain) was identified in a study of response to subunit inactivated influenza vaccine. Trimming took 3 bases from V and 3 from J; bases not matched to a gene: 3. Germline values: CDR1 ENHRY, CDR2 SYGVKD. This CDR3 has 14 residues. TCRdb used MiXCR to reprocess the RT-PCR reads, holding one entry per CDR3 protein. The data show roughly 760,000 distinct CDR3 sequences, 21% seen once. General study points: The study's authors posited that every seasonal influenza vaccination enlists few new T cells.

Points on this clonotype: Its antigen is not identified.

This rearrangement joins TRBV10-3 to TRBJ2-7; 9 positions match TRBD1. Sequencing was performed on PBMCs from blood, taken 5 days after vaccination. The TCR sequence derives from a middle-aged man who received an inactivated influenza vaccine. CDR3 in amino acids: CAISDGTGIYEQYF. For the CDR3, the DNA is TGTGCCATCAGTGACGGGACAGGGATCTACGAGCAGTACTTC.